Each of the 18 T cell receptor beta chains below was sequenced from the same sample in a study of T cells in Graves' hyperthyroidism and ophthalmopathy. Amplification of TCR beta CDR3 regions was performed using RNA transcripts as template. A first-round RT-PCR of the TCR CDR3 used the HTBI primer set. MiXCR, applied by TCRdb to the multiplex PCR reads, yields one record per CDR3 protein. The sample yields approximately 720,000 distinct CDR3 sequences, approximately 19% seen once. The specimen sequenced was blood. These receptors were taken from a woman aged 45-60 years with Graves' hyperthyroidism that later progressed to Graves' ophthalmopathy.

This rearrangement joins TRBV19 to TRBJ1-6, with D maybe TRBD1 (6 bases). The CDR3 spans 15 residues. Trimming shortened V by 6 bases and J by 7 bases, and 16 bases separated the two germline ends. In germline, CDR1 is LNHDA, CDR2 SQIVND (reference sequence). In DNA, the CDR3 is TGTGCCAGTAGCCACCGACAGGCATTAAATTCACCCCTCCACTTT. This codes for CASSHRQALNSPLHF.

In its sample, this clonotype was seen a few times. This sequence joins TRBV6-2 or TRBV6-3 and TRBJ2-1; D remains ambiguous. Germline values: CDR1 MNHEY, CDR2 SVGEGT. V lost 0 bases and J 1 base, leaving 7 bases between the germline ends. This CDR3 comprises 15 residues. CDR3 sequence (DNA): TGTGCCAGCAGTTACTCATCTCTTTCCTACAATGAGCAGTTCTTC. Amino acids: CASSYSSLSYNEQFF.

A few counts support this clonotype. The chain has TRBV18 and TRBJ2-1, with D possibly matching TRBD1 (6 bases). CDR1 and CDR2 (germline): KGHSH, LQKENI. Trimming shortened V by 6 bases and J by 8 bases, and 17 bases separated the two germline ends. The CDR3 runs to 14 residues. CDR3 bases: TGTGCCAGCTCCCATCTCAGGGGCCGGGATGAGCAGTTCTTC. Translation gives CASSHLRGRDEQFF.

This clonotype appeared many times. The rearrangement links TRBV20-1 to TRBJ1-6; no clear D. Trimming removed 5 bases from V and 10 bases from J, with 15 bases in between. From germline, CDR1 is DFQATT and CDR2 SNEGSKA (reference sequence). This CDR3 is 13 amino acids long. CDR3 DNA: TGCAGTGCTGGGAGACAAGGAGACTCACCCCTCCACTTT. Protein: CSAGRQGDSPLHF.

This clonotype was seen many times. The rearrangement uses TRBV12-3 or TRBV12-4 and TRBJ2-5; 8 bases line up with TRBD1. CDR3 length equals 14 residues. V was pared by 6 bases and J by 4 bases, with 7 bases of the junction left unmatched. CDR3 nucleotide sequence: TGTGCCAGCAGGGCCACGACAGGGGCAGAGACCCAGTACTTC. It encodes CASRATTGAETQYF.

The J gene is TRBJ2-1, the V gene TRBV10-3; TRBD2 matches at 10 bases. The length of the CDR3 is 18 residues. Unmatched junction bases numbered 15, after V lost 6 bases and J lost 4 bases. Germline V gene data show CDR1 as ENHRY and CDR2 as SYGVKD. Here the CDR3 reads CAISREVQAGGGYNEQFF. The CDR3 bases are TGTGCCATCAGCCGGGAGGTACAAGCGGGGGGGGGATACAATGAGCAGTTCTTC.

This clonotype was counted ten times or more. The V gene is TRBV3-1, the J gene TRBJ1-1; the D is unclear. Germline-derived CDR1 and CDR2 are LGHDT and YNNKEL (reference sequence). CDR3 length: 17 residues. V was shortened by 0 bases and J by 0 bases, with 14 bases between the two germline ends. The CDR3 loop reads CASSQEPGTLMNTEAFF. CDR3 in DNA: TGTGCCAGCAGCCAAGAACCGGGAACTCTCATGAACACTGAAGCTTTCTTT. The variable domain in full, completed from reference TRBV3-1 and TRBJ1-1, reads DTAVSQTPKYLVTQMGNDKSIKCEQNLGHDTMYWYKQDSKKFLKIMFSYNNKELIINETVPNRFSPKSPDKAHLNLHINSLELGDSAVYFCASSQEPGTLMNTEAFFGQGTRLTVV.

The V gene is TRBV3-1, the J gene TRBJ2-5; 11 nucleotides line up with TRBD2. Trimming at V came to 0 bases and at J to 4 bases, leaving 4 bases not matched to a gene. Germline V CDR1 and CDR2: LGHDT, YNNKEL (reference sequence). This CDR3 region has 16 residues. This CDR3 is CASSQDVSGGGETQYF. The CDR3 nucleotides read TGTGCCAGCAGCCAAGATGTTAGCGGGGGGGGAGAGACCCAGTACTTC.

The genes are TRBV5-1 and TRBJ2-1, with TRBD2 as a possible D gene (5 bases). Germline CDR1 SGHRS, CDR2 YFSETQ. Trimming pared 0 bases from V and 6 bases from J, leaving 10 bases between. This CDR3 is 14 amino acids long. CDR3 sequence reads: CASSLDFGLNEQFF. CDR3 bases: TGCGCCAGCAGCTTGGATTTTGGACTCAATGAGCAGTTCTTC.

In this sample, this clonotype turned up a few times. This sequence joins TRBV13 and TRBJ1-2; D ambiguous. Between the trimmed V and J ends, which lost 5 bases and 0 bases, there was a span of 19 bases. The CDR3 length is 17 residues. Germline CDR1 reads PRHDT; CDR2 reads FYEKMQ (reference sequence). CDR3 sequence (DNA): TGTGCCAGCAGCCCGTTAGGTCAACAGTCCTCTAACTATGGCTACACCTTC. Translated, it gives CASSPLGQQSSNYGYTF.

V usage is TRBV4-1 and J usage is TRBJ2-3, with TRBD1 identical over 7 bases. The length of the CDR3 is 13 residues. Germline assignment: CDR1 MGHRA and CDR2 YSYEKL. V lost 4 bases, J lost 7 bases, and 5 bases stayed unmatched. CDR3 residues: CASSPTGVNTQYF. The DNA of the CDR3 is TGCGCCAGCAGCCCTACAGGGGTAAATACGCAGTATTTT.

A few counts support this clonotype. V is TRBV20-1 and J is TRBJ1-5, with a tentative D call TRBD1 (5 bases). The ends were cut back, 5 bases at V and 4 bases at J, with 9 bases in the middle. The CDR3 is made up of 12 amino acids. Germline CDR1 is DFQATT and CDR2 is SNEGSKA (reference sequence). CDR3 nucleotides: TGCAGTGCTTGGGACGGAAATCAGCCCCAGCATTTT. Residues: CSAWDGNQPQHF.

The table lists this clonotype with many counts. The chain employs TRBV9 and TRBJ2-5, with 10 bases aligning to TRBD2. There are 15 residues in the CDR3. The germline CDR1 and CDR2 sequences are SGDLS and YYNGEE. J was trimmed by 1 base and V by 4 bases; bases with no gene match: 4. In DNA form, the CDR3 reads TGTGCCAGCAGCATAAGCGGGGGGGTCCAAGAGACCCAGTACTTC. The encoded protein is CASSISGGVQETQYF.

This clonotype has at least ten counts. The chain joins TRBV2 to TRBJ1-2; D is unclear. The V end lost 8 bases, the J end lost 8 bases, and 12 bases lay between the germline ends. The germline V gene encodes CDR1 SNHLY and CDR2 FYNNEI. The CDR3 has 11 residues. CDR3 loop: CASVEREGYTF. The DNA of the CDR3 is TGTGCCAGCGTGGAGAGGGAGGGCTACACCTTC.

This clonotype came up a few times. V is TRBV6-1 and J is TRBJ1-5; D ambiguous. The V end lost 7 bases, the J end lost 0 bases, and 4 bases lay between the germline ends. The CDR3 sequence is 12 residues long. CDR1 and CDR2 (germline): MNHNS, SASEGT. The CDR3, as DNA: TGTGCCAGCACTATTAGCAATCAGCCCCAGCATTTT. Translated, it gives CASTISNQPQHF.

This clonotype was seen at least ten times. This chain links TRBV3-1 with TRBJ2-7; TRBD2 agrees at 7 bases. V was clipped by 0 bases and J by 5 bases; unmatched bases: 10. CDR3 length: 16 residues. Germline CDR1 is LGHDT and CDR2 is YNNKEL (reference sequence). The CDR3: CASSQDLNGRGDEQYF. The CDR3 region has the DNA TGTGCCAGCAGCCAAGATCTCAACGGCCGGGGGGACGAGCAGTACTTC.

This clonotype has a handful of counts. The chain is built from TRBV20-1 and TRBJ1-4, with TRBD1 matching over 7 bases. Germline V gene lookup returns CDR1 DFQATT and CDR2 SNEGSKA (reference sequence). The length of the CDR3 is 15 residues. V trimming: 0 bases; J trimming: 4 bases; junction bases outside the gene matches: 5. CDR3 nucleotides: TGCAGTGCTAGAGATCGCAGGGGGTTTAATGAAAAACTGTTTTTT. It translates to CSARDRRGFNEKLFF.

This clonotype appeared many times. The chain recombines TRBV7-9 with TRBJ2-1; D may be TRBD1 (7 bases). Trimming removed 6 bases at V and 2 bases at J, with 20 bases between. CDR3 length: 17 residues. CDR1 is SEHNR and CDR2 is FQNEAQ in the germline V gene (reference sequence). CDR3 region: CASSSEGSRGAYNEQFF. Here the CDR3 DNA reads TGTGCCAGCAGTTCGGAAGGATCCAGGGGGGCCTACAATGAGCAGTTCTTC.